This T cell receptor beta chain was captured by sequencing in a study of blood T cells in healthy people across ages. For the study at large: There was about one barcoded beta molecule captured by template switching per two T cells. Overall study results and limits: The fall in TCR beta diversity per million T cells was roughly linear with age.

Note on this clonotype: The antigen is unknown.

J was trimmed by 9 bases and V by 2 bases; bases with no gene match: 0. This CDR3 comprises 12 residues. CDR1 and CDR2 (germline): SNHLY, FYNNEI. Each donor had roughly 10 milliliters of peripheral blood drawn. The second PCR ran about 7 to 12 cycles with a sample-barcoded 5' primer and J-beta primers. TCRdb called the 5' RACE reads again in MiXCR, with one record for every CDR3 protein. The sample lists about 1.1 million distinct CDR3 sequences; less than 45% were seen once. The chain carries TRBV2 and TRBJ2-1, with 8 bases lining up with TRBD2. The specimen was blood. The clonotype comes from a man between 18 and 35 years old in good health. CDR3 residues: CASSELAGEQFF. As DNA, the CDR3 is TGTGCCAGCAGTGAACTAGCGGGTGAGCAGTTCTTC. Looking up the rest from reference TRBV2 and TRBJ2-1 gives the full variable domain: EPEVTQTPSHQVTQMGQEVILRCVPISNHLYFYWYRQILGQKVEFLVSFYNNEISEKSEIFDDQFSVERPDGSNFTLKIRSTKLEDSAMYFCASSELAGEQFFGPGTRLTVL.